This T cell receptor beta chain was sequenced for a study of blood T cell repertoires in COVID-19 (TCRdb year 2020). Background for the entire study: Collaborator samples came from the United States, Italy and Spain and covered acute and convalescent phases of COVID-19. Nearly every sample came with metadata listing a de-identified subject ID, COVID-19 status, age in years and sex. Where available, HLA class I and class II types were obtained from metadata supplied by the sample provider rather than from assay-based typing. Samples came from the ongoing ImmuneRACE study (first 160 participants) plus 1,254 subjects from 6 global collaborators. Subjects who had been exposed to COVID-19, were actively infected with it, or had recovered from it provided the deeply sampled blood TCRbeta repertoires that made up the dataset. The repertoires were made available in a free public database intended to serve as a resource for research on the immune response to SARS-CoV-2. The prospective study material was composed of cDNA or gDNA derived from T cells, B-cell-depleted T cells, or PBMCs. Beyond this particular receptor, the publication reports: The amount of clinical and demographic metadata varied by source and participant and was provided uncurated.

Collaborating institutions collected whole blood in K2EDTA tubes following their own protocols. For TCRbeta analysis, collaborators shipped samples as frozen whole blood, isolated PBMCs, or DNA extracted from either of those sample types. TCRbeta CDR3 regions were amplified from genomic DNA by means of the immunoSEQ Assay, a bias-controlled multiplex PCR. The paper's processing steps were these. The number of nucleated cells in each sample was estimated from the amplification of reference gene primers within the assay. To quantify the absolute abundance of each unique TCRbeta CDR3 rearrangement, sequence reads were collapsed and filtered. For each sample, productive Simpson clonality was calculated by taking the square root of Simpson's diversity index across productive rearrangements. The table was pulled from immuneACCESS by TCRdb, which kept in-frame rearrangements only. Such tables lose some clones; where checked, under half of the loss comes from unresolved V genes, and the rest has no known cause. The D gene and trimming were derived from the DNA, and the V and J assignments and clone size from that table. The sample includes 150,000 to 200,000 clones, with roughly 90% observed a single time. The ten biggest clones cover nearly 0.55% of the sample.

As regards this clone: Its antigen specificity is not known. Qualities for individual bases were not recorded, and no much larger clone is one base off.

This TCR derives from a man aged 50 to 60 with acute or convalescent COVID-19. Source material: peripheral blood.

The sequenced DNA is TGTGCCAGCAGCCCCGGGACTAGCGGGACGATTTACAATGAGCAGTTCTTC. Its translation is CASSPGTSGTIYNEQFF. The chain employs TRBV7-9 and TRBJ2-1, and TRBD2 matches 13 of the central bases. Taken from cysteine to phenylalanine, the CDR3 has 17 residues. The DNA shown is the 51-base CDR3, in frame from base 1. CDR1 SEHNR and CDR2 FQNEAQ are derived from the germline V gene (reference sequence). From V the trimming removes 5 bases and from J it removes 4 bases, while the gene matches leave 8 bases of the junction unaccounted for.